This entry lists 3 T cell receptor beta chains sequenced from one sample in a study of high-grade serous ovarian cancer treatment subgroups. Tumor samples were obtained before definitive surgery or chemotherapy. Using immunoSEQ multiplex PCR, the repertoire was profiled, and TCRdb retains in-frame clones only, with some absent. This sample carries approximately 5,700 clones, approximately 68% of them seen once, and the ten largest clones take 4.5% to 7%. The sample taken for sequencing was tumor tissue. The receptors stem from a human patient with high-grade serous ovarian cancer.

The gene calls are TRBV19 and TRBJ2-2; 10 nucleotides agree with TRBD1. Germline CDR1 and CDR2: LNHDA and SQIVND (reference sequence). The trim removed 4 bases at V and 5 bases at J, leaving 4 bases unmatched. This CDR3 has 15 amino acids. In DNA, the CDR3 is TGTGCCAGTAGTAGGGACAGGGGACGGACCGGGGAGCTGTTTTTT. Protein sequence: CASSRDRGRTGELFF.

The chain couples TRBV19 to TRBJ2-2; no reliable D call. CDR3 length: 14 amino acids. Germline V lookup: CDR1 LNHDA, CDR2 SQIVND (reference sequence). Trimming stripped 3 bases from V and 7 bases from J, with 12 bases between. DNA for the CDR3: TGTGCCAGTAGTATCCTAGGGCTCGGCGGGGAGCTGTTTTTT. Translated: CASSILGLGGELFF.

V and J are TRBV19 and TRBJ1-1, with 8 bases identical to TRBD1. The CDR3 is made up of 13 amino acids. Per the germline V gene, CDR1 is LNHDA and CDR2 is SQIVND (reference sequence). With V trimmed by 6 bases and J by 9 bases, 9 bases remained unmatched. CDR3 coding DNA: TGTGCCAGTAGGGGGACAGGCCCCCCTCAAGCTTTCTTT. Translating it yields CASRGTGPPQAFF.